This TCR beta chain derives from a study of T cells in women clearing cervical HPV infection. As to this clone: The read is 3 residues too short to cover the CDR3 end, so that end is filled in from the germline J gene.

Measured with immunoSEQ multiplex PCR; TCRdb has only the in-frame clones, and not every one. The sample's table shows around 35,000 clones. The V gene's germline CDR1 is KGHSH and CDR2 LQKENI. The CDR3 is 13 amino acids. The V end was cut by 2 bases, the J end by 4 bases, with 5 bases between. The sequencing sample was made of blood buffy coat. This TCR was sampled from a woman aged 18-70 years with a cervical HPV16 infection that either progressed to CIN3+ or cleared (not recorded which). V is TRBV18 and J is TRBJ2-2; no firm D call. The DNA read from the CDR3 is TGTGCCAGCTCACCATCCCGCACCGGGGAG. This sequence encodes CASSPSRTGE. Given in full, the CDR3 is CASSPSRTGELFF.